The T cell receptor (beta chain) described here comes from a study of T cell responses to AZD1222 COVID-19 vaccine. Study results and limitations: Donors were largely white British and mainly female; clonal diversity was possibly underestimated. At 160-218 and 743-854, vaccine-associated CD4 TCRs were dominant, and they spanned spike. Receipt of two AZD1222 doses was followed by a rise in Spike-specific TCR breadth and depth.

A word on this clone: Its antigen is currently unknown.

Libraries were prepared by immunoSEQ multiplex PCR; TCRdb keeps only in-frame clonotypes and omits some of them. This repertoire shows fewer than 150,000 clones, about 90% found once; its top ten account for approximately 1.5%. The sequenced sample was peripheral blood, obtained on day 0 of AZD1222 vaccination. The TCR originated in an adult in good health.

CDR3 region: CASRPGVRDEQFF. For the CDR3, the DNA is TGTGCCAGCAGACCGGGTGTACGCGATGAGCAGTTCTTC. The chain uses TRBV28 and TRBJ2-1; D unclear. Trimming cost V 6 bases and J 8 bases, with 14 bases left between them. The CDR3 has 13 residues. Per the germline V gene, CDR1 is MDHEN and CDR2 is SYDVKM.